This entry lists 20 T cell receptor beta chains sequenced from one sample in a study of beta chain features in type 1 diabetes. The study reverse transcribed the entire isolated RNA, so it sequenced expressed TCRB transcripts. TCRdb's copy holds only in-frame clones and misses some; the assay was immunoSEQ multiplex PCR. The sample has around 300,000 clones; about 7.8% are singletons. Sequencing input: central memory CD4+ T cells from blood. All receptors derive from a woman aged 18-35 years in good health.

This rearrangement joins TRBV6-5 to TRBJ2-7, with D perhaps given as TRBD1 or TRBD2 (5 bases each). Per germline, CDR1 MNHEY and CDR2 SVGAGI. Trimming removed 11 bases from V and 4 bases from J, with 21 bases in between. This CDR3 spans 14 amino acids. As DNA, the CDR3 is TGTGCCGCTAGACAGTCTAGCACGTATTACGAGCAGTACGTC. Translated: CAARQSSTYYEQYV.

A note on this clone: The junction shows a germline mismatch at one end, possibly a read error. The rearrangement uses TRBV5-1 and TRBJ2-3; no firm D call. The CDR3 runs to 14 residues. The germline CDR1 and CDR2 sequences are SGHRS and YFSETQ. In DNA, the CDR3 is TGCGTCAGCAGCTTGACGTACCCCACAGATACGCAGTATTTT. Translated: CVSSLTYPTDTQYF. The full variable domain, with the rest looked up from reference TRBV5-1 and TRBJ2-3, is KAGVTQTPRYLIKTRGQQVTLSCSPISGHRSVSWYQQTPGQGLQFLFEYFSETQRNKGNFPGRFSGRQFSNSRSEMNVSTLELGDSALYLCVSSLTYPTDTQYFGPGTRLTVL.

This clone was found a few times. V is TRBV29-1 and J is TRBJ2-1; the D gene is possibly TRBD1 (5 bases). CDR3 length: 13 amino acids. V shed 8 bases and J shed 7 bases, with 18 bases lying between them. The germline V gene has CDR1 SQVTM and CDR2 ANQGSEA. CDR3: CSSQRGSGNEQFF. CDR3 nucleotide sequence: TGCAGCTCCCAAAGGGGTTCAGGTAATGAGCAGTTCTTC.

This clone has just a few counts. The same CDR3 is also encoded by other DNA sequences in this sample. The J gene is TRBJ1-1, the V gene TRBV7-9; D uncertain. This CDR3 has 13 residues. V lost 1 base, J lost 0 bases, and 3 bases lay in between. Per germline, CDR1 SEHNR and CDR2 FQNEAQ (reference sequence). The CDR3 region is CASSLGMNTEAFF. The CDR3 nucleotides read TGTGCCAGCAGCTTAGGTATGAACACTGAAGCTTTCTTT. Looking up the rest from reference TRBV7-9 and TRBJ1-1 gives the full variable domain: DTGVSQNPRHKITKRGQNVTFRCDPISEHNRLYWYRQTLGQGPEFLTYFQNEAQLEKSRLLSDRFSAERPKGSFSTLEIQRTEQGDSAMYLCASSLGMNTEAFFGQGTRLTVV.

The chain uses TRBV5-4 and TRBJ1-2, with D uncertain. CDR3 length: 11 amino acids. V lost 4 bases, J lost 6 bases, and 7 bases lay in between. Germline lookup yields CDR1 SGHNT and CDR2 YYREEE (reference sequence). CDR3 amino acids: CASSLYDGYTF. CDR3 DNA: TGTGCCAGCAGCCTATATGATGGCTACACCTTC.

The J gene is TRBJ2-5, the V gene TRBV4-2; tentatively, D is TRBD2 (6 bases). Deletions cut 7 bases from V and 1 base from J, with 19 bases between. The CDR3 is 16 residues long. The germline V gene encodes CDR1 LGHNA and CDR2 YNFKEQ. In DNA form, the CDR3 reads TGTGCCAGCACAACTGGGGAGCGGGCAATCCAAGAGACCCAGTACTTC. Translated, it gives CASTTGERAIQETQYF.

This clone was counted between two and nine times. This chain connects TRBV27 to TRBJ2-3; TRBD2 matches at 8 bases. The CDR3 has 16 residues. The germline V gene has CDR1 MNHEY and CDR2 SMNVEV (reference sequence). V lost 3 bases and J lost 4; bases outside the gene matches: 9. The CDR3 here is CASSFSLRRGADTQYF. CDR3 in DNA: TGTGCCAGCAGTTTTTCCCTTCGGCGGGGGGCAGATACGCAGTATTTT.

This clone was picked up a small number of times. This CDR3 is CASRGGATYEQYF. In nucleotides, the CDR3 is TGTGCCAGCAGGGGAGGGGCTACCTACGAGCAGTACTTC. This chain joins TRBV14 and TRBJ2-7, with 7 positions matching TRBD2. The junction had 4 bases not matched to a gene; V was cut back by 6 bases and J by 2 bases. The CDR3 is 13 residues long. Germline CDR1 SGHDN, CDR2 FVKESK.

This clone showed up many times. This sequence joins TRBV4-3 and TRBJ1-6; the match to TRBD1 covers 9 bases. CDR1 LGHNA and CDR2 YSLEER come from the germline V gene. The CDR3 covers 18 residues. After removal of 0 bases from V and 7 bases from J, the junction contained 10 bases not matched to a gene. In DNA, the CDR3 is TGCGCCAGCAGCCAAGATGGGTTACAGGGGGCCAAAAATTCACCCCTCCACTTT. Protein: CASSQDGLQGAKNSPLHF.

The chain joins TRBV4-3 to TRBJ2-3; D call uncertain. Germline V gene data show CDR1 as LGHNA and CDR2 as YSLEER. Between the trimmed V and J ends, which lost 1 base and 3 bases, there was a span of 5 bases. This CDR3 comprises 13 residues. Written as DNA, the CDR3 is TGCGCCAGCAGCCAAGGGGCTACAGATACGCAGTATTTT. Protein: CASSQGATDTQYF.

This clone was seen many times. V usage is TRBV9 and J usage is TRBJ2-7; D may be TRBD2 (6 bases). The CDR3 length is 14 residues. V dropped 3 bases and J dropped 3 bases, with 13 bases sitting between them. CDR1 is SGDLS, CDR2 YYNGEE, per germline. CDR3 sequence: CASSDKVGGYEQYF. Written as DNA, the CDR3 is TGTGCCAGCAGCGACAAGGTGGGGGGCTACGAGCAGTACTTC.

This clone was counted between two and nine times. The chain employs TRBV7-2 and TRBJ1-1, with D maybe TRBD1 (5 bases). Germline CDR1 and CDR2: SGHTA and FQGNSA. Trimming shortened V by 1 base and J by 0 bases, and 15 bases separated the two germline ends. This CDR3 region has 17 residues. CDR3 DNA: TGTGCCAGCAGCTTAGATGCCAGGGCTTCGATGAACACTGAAGCTTTCTTT. Its protein product is CASSLDARASMNTEAFF.

This clone was detected only a few times. The chain joins TRBV7-9 to TRBJ2-7; D remains ambiguous. CDR1 and CDR2 from the germline V gene are SEHNR and FQNEAQ (reference sequence). The CDR3 is made up of 14 amino acids. V was shortened by 1 base and J by 2 bases, with 9 bases between the two germline ends. This CDR3 is CASSLGLETYEQYF. The CDR3 DNA reads TGTGCCAGCAGCTTAGGTCTAGAAACCTACGAGCAGTACTTC.

There are a few counts of this clone. The chain has TRBV5-1 and TRBJ2-3; TRBD2 matches 11 bases. Trimming cost V 3 bases and J 7 bases; bases outside gene matches: 13. Germline V lookup: CDR1 SGHRS, CDR2 YFSETQ. The CDR3 has 17 residues. The CDR3 nucleotides are TGCGCCAGCAGCTCGGGGACTGTAGCGGGAGGGGGAAATACGCAGTATTTT. This translates into CASSSGTVAGGGNTQYF.

CDR3 coding DNA: TGTGCCAGCAGCCTAGGGACTAGCGGGAGTTTCACCGGGGAGCTGTTTTTT. This sequence encodes CASSLGTSGSFTGELFF. V usage is TRBV7-6 and J usage is TRBJ2-2, with TRBD2 matching 14 bases. The CDR3 covers 17 residues. Looked up from germline, CDR1 is SGHVS and CDR2 is FNYEAQ. Germline trimming cut 5 bases from V and 4 bases from J; bases unmatched to any gene: 6.

The chain combines TRBV6-6 with TRBJ1-1; 8 bases match TRBD1. The V segment lost 6 bases and the J segment 5 bases; nucleotides outside the gene matches: 8. In germline, CDR1 is MNHNY, CDR2 SVGAGI (reference sequence). The CDR3 extends over 14 amino acids. The CDR3 is CASSRGQGGTEAFF. The CDR3 DNA follows: TGTGCCAGCAGCCGAGGACAGGGCGGTACTGAAGCTTTCTTT.

The chain has TRBV18 and TRBJ1-4; D may be TRBD1 (5 bases). Germline CDR1 KGHSH, CDR2 LQKENI. This CDR3 has 14 amino acids. The V gene lost 2 bases and the J gene lost 5 bases, with 9 bases spanning the gap. In DNA form, the CDR3 reads TGTGCCAGCTCACCAGGGGCGCTGAATGAAAAACTGTTTTTT. Protein product: CASSPGALNEKLFF.

The DNA of the CDR3 is TGTGCCAGCTCACCACTACTAGACACAGTGACGGGGACTGAAGCTTTCTTT. The encoded protein is CASSPLLDTVTGTEAFF. The rearrangement joins TRBV18 to TRBJ1-1; the D is unclear. V was pared by 1 base and J by 5 bases, with 20 bases between. The CDR3 contains 17 residues. Per germline, CDR1 KGHSH and CDR2 LQKENI.

This rearrangement joins TRBV4-2 to TRBJ2-3, with D perhaps matching TRBD1 or TRBD2 (5 bases each). The germline V and J ends were trimmed by 1 base and 2 bases, with 7 bases remaining between them. CDR1 and CDR2 from the germline V gene are LGHNA and YNFKEQ. This CDR3 spans 14 amino acids. DNA of the CDR3: TGTGCCAGCAGCCAAGCAGGGACCACAGATACGCAGTATTTT. As protein: CASSQAGTTDTQYF.

Worth noting for this clone: In the same sample, other DNA sequences code for this CDR3. The chain combines TRBV2 with TRBJ2-6; D remains unclear. Trimming removed 5 bases at V and 4 bases at J, with 12 bases between. The CDR3 runs to 15 residues. CDR1 and CDR2 from the germline V gene are SNHLY and FYNNEI. The CDR3 protein is CASSPLGSGANVLTF. Here the CDR3 DNA reads TGTGCCAGCAGTCCCCTCGGGTCCGGGGCCAACGTCCTGACTTTC.